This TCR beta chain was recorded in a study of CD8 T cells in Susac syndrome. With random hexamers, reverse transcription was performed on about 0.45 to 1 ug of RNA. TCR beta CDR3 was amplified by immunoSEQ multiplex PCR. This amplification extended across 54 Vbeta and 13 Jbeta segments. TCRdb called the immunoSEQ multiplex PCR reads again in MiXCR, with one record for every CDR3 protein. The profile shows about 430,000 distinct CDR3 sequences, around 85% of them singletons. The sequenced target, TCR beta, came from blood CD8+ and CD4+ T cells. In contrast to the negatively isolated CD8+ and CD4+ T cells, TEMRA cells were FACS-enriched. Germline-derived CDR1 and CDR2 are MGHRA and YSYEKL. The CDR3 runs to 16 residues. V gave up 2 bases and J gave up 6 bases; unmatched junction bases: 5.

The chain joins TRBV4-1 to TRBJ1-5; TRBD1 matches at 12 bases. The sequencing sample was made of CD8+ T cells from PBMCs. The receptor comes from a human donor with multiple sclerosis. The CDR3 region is CASSQMGQGAFQPQHF. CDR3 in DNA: TGCGCCAGCAGCCAAATGGGACAGGGGGCCTTTCAGCCCCAGCATTTT.